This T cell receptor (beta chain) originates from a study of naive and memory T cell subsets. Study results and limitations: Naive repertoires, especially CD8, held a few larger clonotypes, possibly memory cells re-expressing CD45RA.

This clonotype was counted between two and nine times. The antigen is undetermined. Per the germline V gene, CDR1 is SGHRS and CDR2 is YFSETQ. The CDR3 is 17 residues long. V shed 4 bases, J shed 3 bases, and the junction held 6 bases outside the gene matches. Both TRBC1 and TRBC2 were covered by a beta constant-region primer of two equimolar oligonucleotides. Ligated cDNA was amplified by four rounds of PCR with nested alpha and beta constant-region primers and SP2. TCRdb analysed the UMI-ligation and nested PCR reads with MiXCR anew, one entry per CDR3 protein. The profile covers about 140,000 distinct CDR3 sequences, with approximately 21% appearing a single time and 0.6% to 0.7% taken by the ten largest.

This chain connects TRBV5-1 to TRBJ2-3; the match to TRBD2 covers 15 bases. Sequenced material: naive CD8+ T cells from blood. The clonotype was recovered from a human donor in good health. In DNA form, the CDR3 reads TGCGCCAGCAGCCGTACCGGGACTAGCGGGAGGACAGATACGCAGTATTTT. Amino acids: CASSRTGTSGRTDTQYF.